This T cell receptor beta chain came from a study of blood T cell repertoires in COVID-19. Germline trimming cut 5 bases from V and 3 bases from J; bases unmatched to any gene: 7. Germline lookup yields CDR1 SEHNR and CDR2 FQNEAQ (reference sequence). This CDR3 has 16 amino acids. Assay: immunoSEQ multiplex PCR; the TCRdb copy retains only in-frame clones and omits some. The sample lists over 35,000 clones; about 92% were seen once. This sequence was found in a man aged 70 or older with active COVID-19. The sample consisted of peripheral blood. The rearrangement uses TRBV7-9 and TRBJ1-3, with 10 positions matching TRBD1. The CDR3: CASSPRDRGSGNTIYF. CDR3 in DNA: TGTGCCAGCAGCCCCCGGGACAGGGGAAGTGGAAACACCATATATTTT.